The 6 T cell receptor beta chains given below trace back to one sample, sequenced in a study of blood T cell repertoires in COVID-19. Only in-frame clones appear in the TCRdb table, and some are missing; sequencing was by immunoSEQ multiplex PCR. The sample shows about 85,000 clones, around 87% of them seen only once. Sequencing was performed on peripheral blood. The receptor source for this set is an elderly woman with active or convalescent COVID-19.

The genes are TRBV6-5 and TRBJ2-3; the D is unclear. Trimming removed 6 bases from V and 8 bases from J, with 9 bases in between. CDR1 is MNHEY and CDR2 is SVGAGI in the germline V gene. The CDR3 runs 11 residues. CDR3 coding DNA: TGTGCCAGCAGCCGATTGAGTACGCAGTATTTT. The encoded protein is CASSRLSTQYF.

The chain joins TRBV19 to TRBJ1-2; no clear D gene. The CDR3 extends over 12 amino acids. V was clipped by 4 bases and J by 2 bases, with 5 bases between them. The germline V gene has CDR1 LNHDA and CDR2 SQIVND (reference sequence). The CDR3 here is CASSTLNYGYTF. As DNA, the CDR3 is TGTGCCAGTAGTACACTGAACTATGGCTACACCTTC. Full variable domain (outside the CDR3, taken from reference TRBV19 and TRBJ1-2): DGGITQSPKYLFRKEGQNVTLSCEQNLNHDAMYWYRQDPGQGLRLIYYSQIVNDFQKGDIAEGYSVSREKKESFPLTVTSAQKNPTAFYLCASSTLNYGYTFGSGTRLTVV.

The chain recombines TRBV7-3 with TRBJ2-7; 8 positions match TRBD1. Germline V gives CDR1 SGHTA, CDR2 FQGTGA. The ends lost 8 bases at V and 3 bases at J; junction bases unmatched: 6. CDR3 length equals 13 residues. CDR3 loop: CASEFRGLYEQYF. The CDR3 nucleotides are TGTGCCAGCGAATTCAGGGGGCTCTACGAGCAGTACTTC.

The J gene is TRBJ2-2, the V gene TRBV2, with a possible D match to TRBD2 (5 bases). The CDR3 covers 14 residues. V lost 8 bases, J lost 4 bases, and 14 bases lay in between. The germline CDR1 and CDR2 sequences are SNHLY and FYNNEI. DNA of the CDR3: TGTGCCAGCTCTGGTGGGAGAGGCACCGGGGAGCTGTTTTTT. Translating it yields CASSGGRGTGELFF.

V and J are TRBV28 and TRBJ1-5; D possibly corresponds to TRBD1 (5 bases). The CDR3 has 14 residues. Between the trimmed V and J ends, which lost 6 bases and 3 bases, there was a span of 12 bases. Germline V gene lookup returns CDR1 MDHEN and CDR2 SYDVKM. CDR3 nucleotides: TGTGCCAGCAGCCCACAGGTGAACAATCAGCCCCAGCATTTT. Translated: CASSPQVNNQPQHF.

CDR3 in amino acids: CASSTSGLSNQPQHF. The CDR3 nucleotides read TGTGCCAGCAGCACCTCAGGGCTCAGCAATCAGCCCCAGCATTTT. The rearrangement joins TRBV9 to TRBJ1-5; a possible D gene is TRBD1 (5 bases). This CDR3 comprises 15 residues. Germline V gene sequence: CDR1 SGDLS, CDR2 YYNGEE. The V end lost 4 bases, the J end lost 1 base, and 12 bases lay between the germline ends.